This T cell receptor beta chain is from a study of blood T cell repertoires in COVID-19. For the study at large: Samples representing acute and convalescent COVID-19 were sourced from the United States, Italy and Spain.

The CDR3 has 16 amino acids. Trimming removed 4 bases at V and 9 bases at J, with 19 bases between. CDR1 is MDHEN and CDR2 is SYDVKM in the germline V gene. Sequencing used immunoSEQ multiplex PCR; TCRdb keeps in-frame clones, though not all of them. Here the sample spans approximately 290,000 clones, around 85% being singletons. V and J are TRBV28 and TRBJ1-6; no clear D. The specimen sequenced was PBMCs or T cells enriched from blood (not recorded which). The receptor's source is a woman aged 30 to 39 who had recovered from COVID-19. The CDR3 spells CASSSRSWRESSPLHF. As DNA, the CDR3 is TGTGCCAGCAGTTCCAGATCTTGGAGAGAGAGTTCACCCCTCCACTTT.